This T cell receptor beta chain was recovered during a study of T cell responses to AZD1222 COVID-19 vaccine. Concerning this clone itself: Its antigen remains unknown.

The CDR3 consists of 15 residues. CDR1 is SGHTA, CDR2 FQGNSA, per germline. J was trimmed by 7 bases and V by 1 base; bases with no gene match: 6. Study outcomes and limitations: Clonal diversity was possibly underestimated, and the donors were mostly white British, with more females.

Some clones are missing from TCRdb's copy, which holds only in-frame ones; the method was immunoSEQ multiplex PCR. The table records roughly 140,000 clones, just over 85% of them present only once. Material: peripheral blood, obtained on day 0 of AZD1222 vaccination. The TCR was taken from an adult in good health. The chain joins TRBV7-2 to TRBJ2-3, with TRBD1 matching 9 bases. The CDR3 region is CASSLVGTGGNTQYF. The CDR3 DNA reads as TGTGCCAGCAGCTTAGTGGGAACAGGGGGCAATACGCAGTATTTT.